Listed here are 21 T cell receptor beta chains from one sample, sequenced in a study of early T cells in non-severe SARS-CoV-2 infection. Each CDR3 protein gets one entry after TCRdb re-called the 5' RACE reads with MiXCR. The data show 70,000 to 85,000 distinct CDR3 sequences, with 12% seen just once and roughly 3.8% held by the top ten. The sample taken for sequencing was whole blood. The receptors were gathered from an adult who was a healthcare worker with PCR-confirmed SARS-CoV-2 infection or an uninfected control (not recorded which).

This clonotype was seen ten or more times. The chain employs TRBV10-1 and TRBJ2-3, with D perhaps TRBD2 (6 bases). The CDR3 is 13 amino acids. Trimming removed 6 bases from V and 4 bases from J, with 11 bases in between. Germline V gives CDR1 WNHNN, CDR2 SYGVQD (reference sequence). The CDR3 reads CASSLTRSDTQYF. DNA of the CDR3: TGCGCCAGCAGCTTGACTAGGTCAGATACGCAGTATTTT.

This clonotype was seen more than once but under ten times. CDR3 sequence: CASSLGSGNTEAFF. CDR3 nucleotides: TGTGCCAGCAGTTTAGGGTCAGGGAACACTGAAGCTTTCTTT. The rearrangement joins TRBV12-3 or TRBV12-4 to TRBJ1-1; D is unclear. The germline V and J ends were trimmed by 1 base and 1 base, with 7 bases remaining between them. This CDR3 region has 14 residues.

This clonotype was counted between two and nine times. This chain uses TRBV28 with TRBJ2-6; 7 bases match TRBD1. V lost 5 bases to trimming and J lost 8 bases; unmatched junction nucleotides: 9. This CDR3 is built from 15 residues. CDR1 MDHEN and CDR2 SYDVKM come from the germline V gene. In DNA form, the CDR3 reads TGTGCCAGCAGTGTCCAGGGGGTTAAGACCAACGTCCTGACTTTC. Amino acids: CASSVQGVKTNVLTF.

The V gene is TRBV5-1, the J gene TRBJ2-3; D gene uncertain. The CDR3 is 11 amino acids. CDR1 and CDR2 (germline): SGHRS, YFSETQ. V was pared by 0 bases and J by 6 bases, with 2 bases between. The CDR3 sequence: CASSLDDTQYF. As DNA, the CDR3 is TGCGCCAGCAGCTTGGACGATACGCAGTATTTT.

This clonotype has only a few counts. The chain combines TRBV2 with TRBJ2-5; TRBD1 matches 7 bases. The length of the CDR3 is 12 residues. The V gene end was trimmed by 10 bases and the J gene end by 2 bases; junction bases not matched to a gene: 4. CDR1 is SNHLY, CDR2 FYNNEI, per germline. The CDR3 protein is CATRDSQETQYF. CDR3 coding DNA: TGTGCCACCCGGGACAGTCAAGAGACCCAGTACTTC.

There are a few counts of this clonotype. V gene TRBV19 combines with J gene TRBJ2-1; TRBD1 agrees at 10 bases. Trimming cost V 9 bases and J 7 bases; bases outside gene matches: 9. CDR1 is LNHDA, CDR2 SQIVND, per germline (reference sequence). The CDR3 has 14 amino acids. The chain's CDR3 is CASGTGTGVNEQFF. CDR3 coding DNA: TGTGCCAGCGGAACCGGGACAGGGGTGAATGAGCAGTTCTTC.

The J gene is TRBJ2-7, the V gene TRBV20-1; D may be TRBD1 or TRBD2 (5 bases each). Germline lookup yields CDR1 DFQATT and CDR2 SNEGSKA (reference sequence). The CDR3 contains 12 residues. CDR3 protein: CATKGTAYEQYF. For the CDR3, the DNA is TGCGCTACTAAGGGGACGGCCTACGAGCAGTACTTC.

This clonotype showed up just a few times. V is TRBV2 and J is TRBJ2-3; the match to TRBD2 covers 10 bases. This CDR3 has 15 residues. The V gene end was trimmed by 6 bases and the J gene end by 3 bases; junction bases not matched to a gene: 6. From germline, CDR1 is SNHLY and CDR2 FYNNEI. CDR3 region: CASRALAGVTDTQYF. The CDR3 DNA follows: TGTGCCAGCAGGGCGCTAGCGGGAGTGACAGATACGCAGTATTTT.

This chain connects TRBV18 to TRBJ1-2; D unresolved. Germline V lookup: CDR1 KGHSH, CDR2 LQKENI. Between the trimmed V and J ends, which lost 4 bases and 4 bases, there was a span of 16 bases. The length of the CDR3 is 15 residues. The chain's CDR3 is CASSRSKTEVYGYTF. Written as DNA, the CDR3 is TGTGCCAGCTCACGTTCTAAGACGGAGGTCTATGGCTACACCTTC.

The chain carries TRBV28 and TRBJ1-3; D uncertain. Between the trimmed V and J ends, which lost 9 bases and 3 bases, there was a span of 12 bases. The germline V gene has CDR1 MDHEN and CDR2 SYDVKM. The CDR3 runs to 13 residues. CDR3 sequence: CASILGSGNTIYF. CDR3 in DNA: TGTGCCAGTATATTGGGGAGTGGAAACACCATATATTTT. Filled out from reference TRBV28 and TRBJ1-3, the complete variable domain reads DVKVTQSSRYLVKRTGEKVFLECVQDMDHENMFWYRQDPGLGLRLIYFSYDVKMKEKGDIPEGYSVSREKKERFSLILESASTNQTSMYLCASILGSGNTIYFGEGSWLTVV.

The chain is built from TRBV12-3 or TRBV12-4 and TRBJ2-7, with D possibly being TRBD2 (5 bases). The CDR3 totals 14 residues. V was pared by 5 bases and J by 2 bases, with 13 bases between. CDR3 sequence reads: CASSPPKGAYEQYF. CDR3 DNA sequence: TGTGCCAGCAGTCCCCCGAAGGGAGCCTACGAGCAGTACTTC.

The CDR3 reads CASSVLAGFSYNEQFF. In DNA, the CDR3 is TGTGCCAGCAGTGTACTAGCGGGCTTCTCCTACAATGAGCAGTTCTTC. The chain recombines TRBV2 with TRBJ2-1, with TRBD2 identical over 9 bases. V lost 4 bases, J lost 0 bases, and 4 bases stayed unmatched. The CDR3 sequence is 16 residues long. In germline, CDR1 is SNHLY, CDR2 FYNNEI. The variable domain in full, with the rest retrieved from reference TRBV2 and TRBJ2-1, is EPEVTQTPSHQVTQMGQEVILRCVPISNHLYFYWYRQILGQKVEFLVSFYNNEISEKSEIFDDQFSVERPDGSNFTLKIRSTKLEDSAMYFCASSVLAGFSYNEQFFGPGTRLTVL.

The sample holds many counts of this clonotype. The chain links TRBV7-3 to TRBJ2-1; no clear D. The CDR3 has 15 residues. The V gene lost 5 bases and the J gene lost 2 bases, with 13 bases spanning the gap. Germline CDR1 reads SGHTA; CDR2 reads FQGTGA. In DNA form, the CDR3 reads TGTGCCAGCAGCCTCTTCGACACCCCCTACAATGAGCAGTTCTTC. Translating gives CASSLFDTPYNEQFF.

This clonotype has a count of ten or more. The rearrangement uses TRBV27 and TRBJ2-7, with 7 nucleotides matching TRBD1. This CDR3 has 15 residues. V lost 6 bases and J lost 0; bases outside the gene matches: 8. Germline V gene lookup returns CDR1 MNHEY and CDR2 SMNVEV (reference sequence). CDR3: CASSSGQSTSYEQYF. CDR3 nucleotide sequence: TGTGCCAGCAGCTCGGGACAGAGCACCTCCTACGAGCAGTACTTC.

V and J are TRBV12-3 or TRBV12-4 and TRBJ2-7; tentatively, D is TRBD2 (6 bases). This CDR3 comprises 12 residues. Between the trimmed V and J ends, which lost 7 bases and 5 bases, there was a span of 12 bases. CDR3 residues: CASTPGGNEQYF. The DNA for the CDR3 is TGTGCCAGCACCCCCGGAGGGAACGAGCAGTACTTC.

J is TRBJ2-7 and V is TRBV6-2 or TRBV6-3; TRBD2 aligns across 9 bases. V lost 8 bases, J lost 2 bases, and 4 bases stayed unmatched. The CDR3 totals 13 residues. Germline V gene data show CDR1 as MNHEY and CDR2 as SVGEGT. CDR3 coding DNA: TGTGCCAGCTCACTAGCGGGTCCCTACGAGCAGTACTTC. Translating it yields CASSLAGPYEQYF.

The V and J genes are TRBV18 and TRBJ2-1, with 7 bases aligning to TRBD1. V lost 4 bases and J lost 2; bases outside the gene matches: 2. Germline CDR1 reads KGHSH; CDR2 reads LQKENI. CDR3 length: 14 residues. In DNA form, the CDR3 reads TGTGCCAGCTCACAAGGACAGGCCTACAATGAGCAGTTCTTC. The encoded protein is CASSQGQAYNEQFF.

This clonotype was observed a handful of times. The rearrangement joins TRBV6-4 to TRBJ2-1; D is unresolved. The germline V gene encodes CDR1 MRHNA and CDR2 SNTAGT. Between the trimmed V and J ends, which lost 2 bases and 4 bases, there was a span of 3 bases. CDR3 size: 12 residues. The CDR3 region has the DNA TGTGCCAGCAGTGACGCGTACAATGAGCAGTTCTTC. Protein product: CASSDAYNEQFF.

This clonotype was recorded many times. This chain links TRBV28 with TRBJ2-5, with 7 bases identical to TRBD1. CDR3 length: 15 amino acids. Germline CDR1 MDHEN, CDR2 SYDVKM. Trimming at V came to 3 bases and at J to 2 bases, leaving 6 bases not matched to a gene. Written as DNA, the CDR3 is TGTGCCAGCAGTTTGATTGGGACAGTACAAGAGACCCAGTACTTC. Its translation is CASSLIGTVQETQYF. The full variable domain, rest sourced from reference TRBV28 and TRBJ2-5, is DVKVTQSSRYLVKRTGEKVFLECVQDMDHENMFWYRQDPGLGLRLIYFSYDVKMKEKGDIPEGYSVSREKKERFSLILESASTNQTSMYLCASSLIGTVQETQYFGPGTRLLVL.

This clonotype was detected many times. V usage is TRBV7-9 and J usage is TRBJ2-1; 8 bases align to TRBD2. In germline, CDR1 is SEHNR, CDR2 FQNEAQ (reference sequence). With V trimmed by 5 bases and J by 7 bases, 13 bases remained unmatched. The CDR3 extends over 16 amino acids. The CDR3 nucleotides read TGTGCCAGCAGCCCGACCGGGACTAGGGGAGGAAATGAGCAGTTCTTC. Translating gives CASSPTGTRGGNEQFF.

This clonotype was detected ten times or more. The chain couples TRBV5-4 to TRBJ2-1, with D perhaps TRBD1 (6 bases). Trimming pared 4 bases from V and 3 bases from J, leaving 14 bases between. The CDR3 length is 15 residues. Germline assignment: CDR1 SGHNT and CDR2 YYREEE (reference sequence). The CDR3 region has the DNA TGTGCCAGCAGCCTGGACAGAAGCGGCTACAATGAGCAGTTCTTC. Encoded protein: CASSLDRSGYNEQFF.